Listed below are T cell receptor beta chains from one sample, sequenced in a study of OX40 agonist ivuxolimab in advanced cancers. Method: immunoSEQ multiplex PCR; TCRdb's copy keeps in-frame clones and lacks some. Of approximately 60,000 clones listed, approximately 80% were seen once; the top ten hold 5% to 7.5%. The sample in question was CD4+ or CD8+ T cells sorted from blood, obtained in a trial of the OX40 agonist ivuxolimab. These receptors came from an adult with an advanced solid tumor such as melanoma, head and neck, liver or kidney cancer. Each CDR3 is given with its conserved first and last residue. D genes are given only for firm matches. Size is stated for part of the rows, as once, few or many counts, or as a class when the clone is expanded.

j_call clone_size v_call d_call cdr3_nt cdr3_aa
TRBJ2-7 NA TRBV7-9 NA TGTGCCAGCAGCTCAGGGACACCCTCTTTGCTCGAGCAGTACTTC CASSSGTPSLLEQYF
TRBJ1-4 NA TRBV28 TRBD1 TGTGCCAGCAGCCGGGGAGGGACAGGGGATGAAAAACTGTTTTTT CASSRGGTGDEKLFF
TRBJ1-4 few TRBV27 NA TGTGCCAGCAGTTACATCGGTGAAAAACTGTTTTTT CASSYIGEKLFF
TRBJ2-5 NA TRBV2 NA TGTGCCAGCAGTGCCGAAAGCGGACCAAAAGAGACCCAGTACTTC CASSAESGPKETQYF
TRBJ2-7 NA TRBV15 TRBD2 TGTGCCACCAGCAGAGAGGGCGGGGGGCTACTGGGGGACGAGCAGTACTTC CATSREGGGLLGDEQYF
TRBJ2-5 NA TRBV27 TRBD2 TGTGCCAGCAGTCCGGGGGGTAAAGAGACCCAGTACTTC CASSPGGKETQYF
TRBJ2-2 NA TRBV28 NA TGTGCCAGCAGCCCCAAATTTCCCGGGGAGCTGTTTTTT CASSPKFPGELFF
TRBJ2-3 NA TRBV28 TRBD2 TGTGCCGCCCGGACTAGCGGGAGGATGAAAGATACGCAGTATTTT CAARTSGRMKDTQYF
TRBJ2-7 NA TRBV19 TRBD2 TGTGCCAGTAGTCTCGGACTAGCGGAGGTGGGGGAGCAGTACTTC CASSLGLAEVGEQYF
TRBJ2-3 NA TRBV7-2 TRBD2 TGTGCCAGCAGCTCCCTAGCGGGAGGCACAGATACGCAGTATTTT CASSSLAGGTDTQYF
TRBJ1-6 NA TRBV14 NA TGTGCCAGCAGCGGTACAAGCTCCTATAATTCACCCCTCCACTTT CASSGTSSYNSPLHF
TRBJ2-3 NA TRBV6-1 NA TGTGCCAGCATCCGGTCCGTACGTAGCACAGATACGCAGTATTTT CASIRSVRSTDTQYF
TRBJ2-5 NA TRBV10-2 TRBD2 TGCGCCAGCGGACTAGCGGGTTCCCAAGAGACCCAGTACTTC CASGLAGSQETQYF
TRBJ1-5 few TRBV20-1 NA TGCAGTGCTAAGAGGGGTCAGCCCCAGCATTTT CSAKRGQPQHF
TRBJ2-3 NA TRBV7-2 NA TGTGCCAGCAGCTCGTACCAGGGTACGGATACGCAGTATTTT CASSSYQGTDTQYF
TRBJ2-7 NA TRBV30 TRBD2 TGTGCCTGGACCCCGGGGGGGAGGACAGCGATCGACGAGCAGTACTTC CAWTPGGRTAIDEQYF
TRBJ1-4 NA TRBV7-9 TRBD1 TGTGCCAGCAGCCCCGACAGGGGGACTAATGAAAAACTGTTTTTT CASSPDRGTNEKLFF
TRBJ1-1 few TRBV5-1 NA TGCGCCAGCGGAAGCAGGGGTCTTACTGAAGCTTTCTTT CASGSRGLTEAFF
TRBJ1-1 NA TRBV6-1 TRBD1 TGTGCCAGCAGTGACAGGGGGCTGAACACTGAAGCTTTCTTT CASSDRGLNTEAFF
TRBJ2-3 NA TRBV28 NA TGTGCCAGCAGTTTAGGGTCGGCAGTTAGCACAGATACGCAGTATTTT CASSLGSAVSTDTQYF
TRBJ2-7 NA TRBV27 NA TGTGCCAGCATTGCAAAGCACGAGCAGTACTTC CASIAKHEQYF
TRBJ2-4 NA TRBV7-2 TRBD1 TGTGCCAGCAGCTTAGAGGTGACAGGGCCCAAAAACATTCAGTACTTC CASSLEVTGPKNIQYF
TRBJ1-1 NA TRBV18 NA TGTGCCAGCTCCCTTATGCTGGGGCAGGGTGAAGCTTTCTTT CASSLMLGQGEAFF
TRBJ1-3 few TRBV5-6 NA TGTGCCAGCAGCTCTCCGGACACCTCTGGAAACACCATATATTTT CASSSPDTSGNTIYF
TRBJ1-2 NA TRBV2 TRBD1 TGTGCCAGCAGCGGAGAAGGGGGCGGGAACTATGGCTACACCTTC CASSGEGGGNYGYTF
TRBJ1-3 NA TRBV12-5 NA TGTGCTAGTGGTTCAACAGGATACTCTGGAAACACCATATATTTT CASGSTGYSGNTIYF
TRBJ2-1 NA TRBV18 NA TGTGCCAGCTCACCAGGGACCCCCGGCGATGAGCAGTTCTTC CASSPGTPGDEQFF
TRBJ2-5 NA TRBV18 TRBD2 TGTGCCAGCTCATCCTCGCTTCTAGCGGGGGGGCAGGAGACCCAGTACTTC CASSSSLLAGGQETQYF
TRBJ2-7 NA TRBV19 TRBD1 TGTGCCAGTAGTACGATACCCCCGGGGACAGGGGTTGGCGAGCAGTACTTC CASSTIPPGTGVGEQYF
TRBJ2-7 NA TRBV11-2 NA TGTGCCAGCAGCTTACGCGTCAGGGGAAGCTACGAGCAGTACTTC CASSLRVRGSYEQYF
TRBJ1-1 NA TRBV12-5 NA TGTGCTAGTGGTTTGAAACTGGGCCAGTTGAACACTGAAGCTTTCTTT CASGLKLGQLNTEAFF
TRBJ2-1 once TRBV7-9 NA TGTGCCAGCAGCTTAGCGTACAATGAGCAGTTCTTC CASSLAYNEQFF
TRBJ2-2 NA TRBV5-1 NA TGCGCCAGCAGCTTGGGCCCGGCGAACGGGGAGCTGTTTTTT CASSLGPANGELFF
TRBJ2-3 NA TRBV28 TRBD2 TGTGCCAGCAGTTTATCCCGGGTAGCGGGGTACACAGATACGCAGTATTTT CASSLSRVAGYTDTQYF
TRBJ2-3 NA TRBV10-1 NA TGCGCCAGCAGTGTTAGCCTTTCCGGGACAGATACGCAGTATTTT CASSVSLSGTDTQYF
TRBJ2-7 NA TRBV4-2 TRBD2 TGTGCCAGCAGCCAAGATTCAAGGACTAGCGGGATCTACGAGCAGTACTTC CASSQDSRTSGIYEQYF
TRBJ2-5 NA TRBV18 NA TGTGCCAGCTCACCACGTCGGCAGCAAGAGACCCAGTACTTC CASSPRRQQETQYF
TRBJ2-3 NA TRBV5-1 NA TGCGCCAGCAGCGGGCAGACCGTCACAGATACGCAGTATTTT CASSGQTVTDTQYF
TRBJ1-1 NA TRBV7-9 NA TGTGCCAGCAGCCGTGAACAGGGACCGGCTTTCTTT CASSREQGPAFF
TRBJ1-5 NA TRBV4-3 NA TGCGCCAGCAGCCAAGATCGGAATCAGCCCCAGCATTTT CASSQDRNQPQHF
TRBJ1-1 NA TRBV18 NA TGTGCCAGCTCCTCCGGGATCTTGAACACTGAAGCTTTCTTT CASSSGILNTEAFF
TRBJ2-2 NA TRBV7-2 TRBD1 TGTGCCAGCGAGGACAGGGGGTACTCCGGGGAGCTGTTTTTT CASEDRGYSGELFF